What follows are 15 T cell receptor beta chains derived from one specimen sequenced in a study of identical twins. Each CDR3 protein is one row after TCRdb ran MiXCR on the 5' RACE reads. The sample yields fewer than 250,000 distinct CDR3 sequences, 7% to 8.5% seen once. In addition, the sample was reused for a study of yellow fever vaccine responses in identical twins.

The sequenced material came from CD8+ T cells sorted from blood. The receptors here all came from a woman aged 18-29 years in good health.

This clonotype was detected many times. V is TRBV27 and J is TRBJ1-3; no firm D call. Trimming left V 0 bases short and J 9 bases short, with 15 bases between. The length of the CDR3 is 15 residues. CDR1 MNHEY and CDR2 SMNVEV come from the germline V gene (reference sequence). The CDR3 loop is CASSLSAHLVRTIYF. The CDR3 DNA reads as TGTGCCAGCAGTTTATCTGCCCATCTCGTCCGCACCATATATTTT.

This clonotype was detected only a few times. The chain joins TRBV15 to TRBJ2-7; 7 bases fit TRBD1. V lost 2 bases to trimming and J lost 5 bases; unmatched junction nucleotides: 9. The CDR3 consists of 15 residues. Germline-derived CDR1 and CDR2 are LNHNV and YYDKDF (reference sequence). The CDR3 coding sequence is TGTGCCACCAGCAGATCCCGACAGGGAAGGAACGAGCAGTACGTC. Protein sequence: CATSRSRQGRNEQYV.

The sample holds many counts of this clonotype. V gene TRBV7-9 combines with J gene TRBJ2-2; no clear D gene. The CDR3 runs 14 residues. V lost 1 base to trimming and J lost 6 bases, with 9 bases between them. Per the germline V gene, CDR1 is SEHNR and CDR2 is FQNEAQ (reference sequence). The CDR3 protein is CASSLEASAGELFF. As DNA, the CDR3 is TGTGCCAGCAGCTTAGAGGCTTCTGCCGGGGAGCTGTTTTTT.

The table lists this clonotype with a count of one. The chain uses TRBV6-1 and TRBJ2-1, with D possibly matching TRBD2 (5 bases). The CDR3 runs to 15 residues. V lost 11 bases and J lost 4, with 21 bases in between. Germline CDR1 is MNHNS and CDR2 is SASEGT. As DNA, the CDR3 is TGTGCCGGCACTGCAGGACGGACGGGGTACAATGAGCAGTTCTTC. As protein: CAGTAGRTGYNEQFF.

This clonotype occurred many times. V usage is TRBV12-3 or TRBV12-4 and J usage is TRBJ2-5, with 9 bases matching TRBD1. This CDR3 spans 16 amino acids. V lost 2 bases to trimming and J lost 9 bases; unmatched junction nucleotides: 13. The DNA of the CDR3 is TGTGCCAGCAGTTTAACTCCCCGGGGACAGGGAGGGTCCCAGTACTTC. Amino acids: CASSLTPRGQGGSQYF.

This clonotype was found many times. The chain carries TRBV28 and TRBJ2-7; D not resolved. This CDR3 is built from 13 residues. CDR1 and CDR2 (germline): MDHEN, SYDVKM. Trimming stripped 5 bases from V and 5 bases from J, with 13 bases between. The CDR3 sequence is CASSQPGPDEQYF. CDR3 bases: TGTGCCAGCAGTCAGCCCGGGCCAGACGAGCAGTACTTC.

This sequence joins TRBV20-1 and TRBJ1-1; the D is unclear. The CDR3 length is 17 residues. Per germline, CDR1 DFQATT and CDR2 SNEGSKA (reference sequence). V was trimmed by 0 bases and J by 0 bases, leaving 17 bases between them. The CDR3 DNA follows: TGCAGTGCTAGAGATGGGGTAAATAGCGGGATGAACACTGAAGCTTTCTTT. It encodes CSARDGVNSGMNTEAFF.

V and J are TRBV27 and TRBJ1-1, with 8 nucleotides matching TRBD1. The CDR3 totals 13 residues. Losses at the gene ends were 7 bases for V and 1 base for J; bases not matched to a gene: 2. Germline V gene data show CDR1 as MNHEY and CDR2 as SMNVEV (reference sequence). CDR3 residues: CASTTGGNTEAFF. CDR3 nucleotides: TGTGCCAGCACTACAGGGGGGAACACTGAAGCTTTCTTT.

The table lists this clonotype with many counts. CDR3 in amino acids: CSAGGYEQFF. CDR3 nucleotides: TGCAGTGCCGGGGGCTATGAGCAGTTCTTC. The V and J genes are TRBV20-1 and TRBJ2-1; D is tentatively TRBD1 or TRBD2 (6 bases each). Trimming cost V 6 bases and J 8 bases, with 8 bases left between them. Germline V gene data show CDR1 as DFQATT and CDR2 as SNEGSKA (reference sequence). The CDR3 runs 10 residues.

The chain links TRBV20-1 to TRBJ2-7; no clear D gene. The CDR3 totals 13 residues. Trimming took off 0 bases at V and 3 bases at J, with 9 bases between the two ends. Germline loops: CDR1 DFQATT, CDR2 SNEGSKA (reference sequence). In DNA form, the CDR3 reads TGCAGTGCTAGAGATAGCAGCGACTACGAGCAGTACTTC. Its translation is CSARDSSDYEQYF.

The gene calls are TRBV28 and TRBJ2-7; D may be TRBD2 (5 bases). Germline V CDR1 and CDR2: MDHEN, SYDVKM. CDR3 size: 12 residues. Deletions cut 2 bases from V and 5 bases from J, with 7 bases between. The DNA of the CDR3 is TGTGCCAGCAGTTTAGTCGGGAACGAGCAGTACTTC. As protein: CASSLVGNEQYF. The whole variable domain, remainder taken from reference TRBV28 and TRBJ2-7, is DVKVTQSSRYLVKRTGEKVFLECVQDMDHENMFWYRQDPGLGLRLIYFSYDVKMKEKGDIPEGYSVSREKKERFSLILESASTNQTSMYLCASSLVGNEQYFGPGTRLTVT.

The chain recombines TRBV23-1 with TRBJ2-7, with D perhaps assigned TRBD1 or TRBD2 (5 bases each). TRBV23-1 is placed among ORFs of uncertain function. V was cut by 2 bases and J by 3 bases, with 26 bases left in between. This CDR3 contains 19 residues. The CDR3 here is CASSQNIGEPGRDDYEQYV. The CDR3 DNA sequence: TGCGCCAGCAGTCAAAATATTGGAGAACCGGGACGGGACGACTACGAGCAGTACGTC.

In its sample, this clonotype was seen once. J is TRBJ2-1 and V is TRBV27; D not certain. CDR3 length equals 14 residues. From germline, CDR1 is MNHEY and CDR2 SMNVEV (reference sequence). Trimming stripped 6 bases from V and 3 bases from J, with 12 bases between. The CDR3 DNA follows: TGTGCCAGCAGCTTCGGCAGCGACTACAATGAGCAGTTCTTC. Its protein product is CASSFGSDYNEQFF.

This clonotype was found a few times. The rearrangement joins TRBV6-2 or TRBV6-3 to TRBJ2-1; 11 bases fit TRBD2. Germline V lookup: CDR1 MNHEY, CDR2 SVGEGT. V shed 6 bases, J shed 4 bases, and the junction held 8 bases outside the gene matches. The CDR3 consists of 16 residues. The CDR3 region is CASSPISGGGYNEQFF. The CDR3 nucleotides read TGTGCCAGCAGCCCCATTAGCGGGGGGGGTTACAATGAGCAGTTCTTC.

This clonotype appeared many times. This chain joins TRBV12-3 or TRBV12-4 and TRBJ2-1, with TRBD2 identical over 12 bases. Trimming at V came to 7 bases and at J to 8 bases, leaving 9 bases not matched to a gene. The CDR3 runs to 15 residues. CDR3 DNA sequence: TGTGCCAGCAAAGCACTAGCGGGAGGTTCTGATGAGCAGTTCTTC. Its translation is CASKALAGGSDEQFF.